This TCR beta chain came from a study of blood T cell repertoires in COVID-19. The overall study: Samples came from the United States, Italy and Spain, spanning acute and convalescent COVID-19. PBMCs, B-cell-depleted T cells, or T cells provided the cDNA or gDNA that made up the material.

This clone was seen a few times. Germline CDR1 reads SGHNT; CDR2 reads YYREEE (reference sequence). The V end was cut by 3 bases, the J end by 4 bases, with 8 bases between. CDR3 length equals 12 residues. Study processing details: Estimation of nucleated cell counts relied on the amplification of reference gene primers. Assay: immunoSEQ multiplex PCR; the TCRdb copy retains only in-frame clones and omits some. V and J calls plus clone size are reproduced from that table; the DNA served to infer D and trimming. The sample lists about 69,000 clones, roughly three quarters seen once, with over 45% in the top ten.

The V and J genes are TRBV5-4 and TRBJ2-7; D is possibly TRBD2 (5 bases). Sequencing was carried out using peripheral blood. The receptor was isolated from a human donor in a cohort sampled during active COVID-19. The CDR3 DNA follows: TGTGCCAGCAGCTCGGGGTATTACGAGCAGTACTTC. Translated, it gives CASSSGYYEQYF.